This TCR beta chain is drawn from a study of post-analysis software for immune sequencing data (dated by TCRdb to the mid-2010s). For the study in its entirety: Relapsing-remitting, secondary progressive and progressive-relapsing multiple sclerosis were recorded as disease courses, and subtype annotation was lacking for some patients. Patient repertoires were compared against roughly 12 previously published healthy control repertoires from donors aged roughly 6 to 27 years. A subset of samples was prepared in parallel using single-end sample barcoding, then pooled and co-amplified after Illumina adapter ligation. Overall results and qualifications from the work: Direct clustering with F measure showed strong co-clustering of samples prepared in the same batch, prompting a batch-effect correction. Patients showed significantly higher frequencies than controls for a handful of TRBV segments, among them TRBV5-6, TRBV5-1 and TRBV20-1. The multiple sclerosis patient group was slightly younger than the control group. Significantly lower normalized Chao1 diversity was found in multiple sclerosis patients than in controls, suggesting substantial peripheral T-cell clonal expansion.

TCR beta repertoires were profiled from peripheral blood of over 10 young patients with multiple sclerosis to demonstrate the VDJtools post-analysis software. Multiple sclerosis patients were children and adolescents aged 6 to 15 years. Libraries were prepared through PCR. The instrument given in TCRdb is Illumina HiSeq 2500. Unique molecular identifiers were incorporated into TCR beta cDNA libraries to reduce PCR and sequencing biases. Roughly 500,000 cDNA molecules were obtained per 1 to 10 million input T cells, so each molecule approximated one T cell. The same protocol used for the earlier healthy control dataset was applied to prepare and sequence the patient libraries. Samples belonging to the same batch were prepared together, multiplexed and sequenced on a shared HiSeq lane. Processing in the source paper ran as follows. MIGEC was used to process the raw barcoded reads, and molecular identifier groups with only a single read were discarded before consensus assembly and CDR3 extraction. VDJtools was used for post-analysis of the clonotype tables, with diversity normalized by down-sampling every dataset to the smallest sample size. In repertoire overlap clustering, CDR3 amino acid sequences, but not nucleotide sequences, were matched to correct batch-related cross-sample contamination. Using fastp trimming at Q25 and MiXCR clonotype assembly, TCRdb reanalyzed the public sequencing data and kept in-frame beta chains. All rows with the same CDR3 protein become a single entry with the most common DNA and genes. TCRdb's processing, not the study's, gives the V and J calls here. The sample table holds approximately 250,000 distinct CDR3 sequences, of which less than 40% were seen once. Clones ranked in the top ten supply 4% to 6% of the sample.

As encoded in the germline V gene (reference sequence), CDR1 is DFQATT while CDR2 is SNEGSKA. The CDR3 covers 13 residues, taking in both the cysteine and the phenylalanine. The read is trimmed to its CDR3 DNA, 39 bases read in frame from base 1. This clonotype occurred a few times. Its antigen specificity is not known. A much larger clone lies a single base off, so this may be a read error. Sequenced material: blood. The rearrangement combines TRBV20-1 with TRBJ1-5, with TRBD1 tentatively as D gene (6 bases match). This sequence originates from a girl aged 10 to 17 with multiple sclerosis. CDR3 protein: CSGKGGINQPLHF. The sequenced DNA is TGCAGTGGGAAGGGGGGGATCAATCAGCCCCTGCATTTT.